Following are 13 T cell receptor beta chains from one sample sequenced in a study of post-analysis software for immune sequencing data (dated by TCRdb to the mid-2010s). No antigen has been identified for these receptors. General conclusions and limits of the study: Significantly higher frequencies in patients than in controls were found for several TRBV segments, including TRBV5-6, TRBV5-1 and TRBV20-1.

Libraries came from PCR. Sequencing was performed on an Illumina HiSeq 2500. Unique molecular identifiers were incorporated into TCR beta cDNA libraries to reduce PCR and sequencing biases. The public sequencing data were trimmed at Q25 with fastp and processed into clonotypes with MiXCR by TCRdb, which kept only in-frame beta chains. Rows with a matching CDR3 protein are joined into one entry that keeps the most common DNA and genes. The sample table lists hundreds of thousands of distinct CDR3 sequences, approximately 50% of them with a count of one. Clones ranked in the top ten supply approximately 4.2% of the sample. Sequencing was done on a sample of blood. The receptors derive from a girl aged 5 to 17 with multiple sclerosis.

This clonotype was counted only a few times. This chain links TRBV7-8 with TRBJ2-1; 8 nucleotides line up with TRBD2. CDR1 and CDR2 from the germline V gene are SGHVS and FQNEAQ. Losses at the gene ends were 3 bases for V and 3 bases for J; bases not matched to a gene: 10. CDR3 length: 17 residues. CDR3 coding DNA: TGTGCCAGCAGCTTCCCATTGCTAGCGGGCAACTACAATGAGCAGTTCTTC. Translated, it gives CASSFPLLAGNYNEQFF.

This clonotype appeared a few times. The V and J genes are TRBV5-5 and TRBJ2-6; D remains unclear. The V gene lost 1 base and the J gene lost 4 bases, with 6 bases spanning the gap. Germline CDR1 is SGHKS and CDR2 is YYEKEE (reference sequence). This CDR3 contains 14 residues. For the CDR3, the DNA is TGTGCCAGCAGCTTGCCTACGGGGGCCAACGTCCTGACTTTC. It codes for CASSLPTGANVLTF.

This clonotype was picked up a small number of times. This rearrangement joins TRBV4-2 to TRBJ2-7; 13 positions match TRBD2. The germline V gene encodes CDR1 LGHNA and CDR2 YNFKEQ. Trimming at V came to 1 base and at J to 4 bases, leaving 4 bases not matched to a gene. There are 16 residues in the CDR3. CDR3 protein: CASSQGRLAGGYEQYF. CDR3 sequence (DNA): TGTGCCAGCAGCCAAGGGCGACTAGCGGGAGGTTACGAGCAGTACTTC.

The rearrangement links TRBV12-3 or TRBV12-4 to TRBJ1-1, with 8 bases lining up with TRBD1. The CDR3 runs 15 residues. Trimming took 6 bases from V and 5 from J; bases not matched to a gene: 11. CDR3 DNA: TGTGCCAGCAGACCCGGACAGGGTAGGGGGACTGAAGCTTTCTTT. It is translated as CASRPGQGRGTEAFF.

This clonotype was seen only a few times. DNA of the CDR3: TGTGCCAGCAGCGGTAGCGGGATCCAATACGAGCAGTACTTC. Its protein is CASSGSGIQYEQYF. V gene TRBV9 combines with J gene TRBJ2-5; 8 nucleotides align to TRBD2. The J call is uncertain, as TRBJ2-7 better fits the DNA end. This CDR3 is built from 14 residues. The germline gives CDR1 SGDLS, CDR2 YYNGEE.

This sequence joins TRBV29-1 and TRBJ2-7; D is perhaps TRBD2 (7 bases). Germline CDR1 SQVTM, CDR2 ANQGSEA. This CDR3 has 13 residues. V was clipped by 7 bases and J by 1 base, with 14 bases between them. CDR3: CSAGGGGSYEQYF. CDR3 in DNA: TGCAGCGCTGGGGGGGGCGGATCCTACGAGCAGTACTTC.

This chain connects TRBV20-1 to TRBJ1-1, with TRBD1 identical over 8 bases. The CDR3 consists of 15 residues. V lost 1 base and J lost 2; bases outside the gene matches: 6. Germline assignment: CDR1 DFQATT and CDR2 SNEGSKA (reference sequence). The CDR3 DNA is TGCAGTGCTAGAGTCCAGGGGGCCCTAAACACTGAAGCTTTCTTT. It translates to CSARVQGALNTEAFF.

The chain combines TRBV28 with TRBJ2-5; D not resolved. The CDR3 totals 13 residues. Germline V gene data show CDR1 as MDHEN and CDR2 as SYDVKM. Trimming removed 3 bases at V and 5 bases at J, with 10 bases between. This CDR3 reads CASSFPFEETQYF. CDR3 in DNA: TGTGCCAGCAGTTTCCCTTTCGAGGAGACCCAGTACTTC. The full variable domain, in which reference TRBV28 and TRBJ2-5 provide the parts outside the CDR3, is DVKVTQSSRYLVKRTGEKVFLECVQDMDHENMFWYRQDPGLGLRLIYFSYDVKMKEKGDIPEGYSVSREKKERFSLILESASTNQTSMYLCASSFPFEETQYFGPGTRLLVL.

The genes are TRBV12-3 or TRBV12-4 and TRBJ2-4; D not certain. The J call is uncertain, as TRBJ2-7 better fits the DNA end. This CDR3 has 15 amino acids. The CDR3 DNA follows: TGTGCCAGCAGTTTAGCGGACCTACTTCGGTACGAGCAGTACTTC. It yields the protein CASSLADLLRYEQYF.

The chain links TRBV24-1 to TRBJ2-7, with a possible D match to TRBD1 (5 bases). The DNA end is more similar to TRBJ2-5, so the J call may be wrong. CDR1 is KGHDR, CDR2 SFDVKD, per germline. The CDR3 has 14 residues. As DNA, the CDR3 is TGTGCCACCAGTGATACCAGGGTGCCGGAGACCCAGTACTTC. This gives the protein CATSDTRVPETQYF.

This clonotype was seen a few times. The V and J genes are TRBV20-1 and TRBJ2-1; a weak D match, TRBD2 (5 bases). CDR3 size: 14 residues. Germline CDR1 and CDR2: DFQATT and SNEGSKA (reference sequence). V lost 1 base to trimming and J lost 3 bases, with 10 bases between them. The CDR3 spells CSARGPGSYNEQFF. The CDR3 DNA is TGCAGTGCTAGAGGTCCGGGAAGCTACAATGAGCAGTTCTTC.

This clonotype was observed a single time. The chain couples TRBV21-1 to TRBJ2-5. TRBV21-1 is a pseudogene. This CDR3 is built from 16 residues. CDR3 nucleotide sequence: TGTGCCAGCAGCAAAGAGTATGGAGCAGATCAAGAGACCCAGTACTTC. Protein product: CASSKEYGADQETQYF.

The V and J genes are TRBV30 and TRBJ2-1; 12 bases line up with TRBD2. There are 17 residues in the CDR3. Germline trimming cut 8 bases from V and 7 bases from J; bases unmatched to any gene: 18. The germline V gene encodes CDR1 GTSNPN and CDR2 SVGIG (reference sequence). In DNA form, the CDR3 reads TGTGCCGGTGGTGGACCCCCGACTAGCGGGAGTAGGAATGAGCAGTTCTTC. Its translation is CAGGGPPTSGSRNEQFF.